This TCR beta chain is drawn from a study of regulatory T cells in long-lasting Graves disease. The TCR beta library used iRepertoire HTBI primers with Arm-PCR amplification of CDR3. Each CDR3 protein gets one entry after TCRdb re-called the multiplex PCR reads with MiXCR. The profile shows 390,000 or so distinct CDR3 sequences, roughly 25% of them singletons. This CDR3 region has 15 residues. The germline V gene has CDR1 SGHTA and CDR2 FQGNSA. The V and J ends lost 5 bases and 0 bases respectively, with 11 bases between them. This clonotype was counted only a few times. As yet, its antigen is unknown. Whole-study findings and limits: When disease was persistent, TRBV28, TRBJ1-2 and TRBJ2-5 were the favored segments.

Time point reported: persistent/refractory GD, antithyroid drugs over 5 years with positive TRAb. Scientists built the TCR library using RNA that was extracted from PBMCs. Enrollment of patients was through an endocrinology department in Xi'an, China. The V call is TRBV7-2, the J call TRBJ2-4; no firm D call. The clonotype originates from a woman aged 40 to 50 with Graves disease. The starting material was peripheral blood mononuclear cells (PBMCs), obtained when the disease was refractory, from a patient treated with antithyroid drugs. The CDR3 loop is CASSVTWRAKNIQYF. CDR3 nucleotides: TGTGCCAGCAGCGTTACCTGGAGAGCCAAAAACATTCAGTACTTC. The full variable domain, completed using reference TRBV7-2 and TRBJ2-4, is GAGVSQSPSNKVTEKGKDVELRCDPISGHTALYWYRQSLGQGLEFLIYFQGNSAPDKSGLPSDRFSAERTGGSVSTLTIQRTQQEDSAVYLCASSVTWRAKNIQYFGAGTRLSVL.